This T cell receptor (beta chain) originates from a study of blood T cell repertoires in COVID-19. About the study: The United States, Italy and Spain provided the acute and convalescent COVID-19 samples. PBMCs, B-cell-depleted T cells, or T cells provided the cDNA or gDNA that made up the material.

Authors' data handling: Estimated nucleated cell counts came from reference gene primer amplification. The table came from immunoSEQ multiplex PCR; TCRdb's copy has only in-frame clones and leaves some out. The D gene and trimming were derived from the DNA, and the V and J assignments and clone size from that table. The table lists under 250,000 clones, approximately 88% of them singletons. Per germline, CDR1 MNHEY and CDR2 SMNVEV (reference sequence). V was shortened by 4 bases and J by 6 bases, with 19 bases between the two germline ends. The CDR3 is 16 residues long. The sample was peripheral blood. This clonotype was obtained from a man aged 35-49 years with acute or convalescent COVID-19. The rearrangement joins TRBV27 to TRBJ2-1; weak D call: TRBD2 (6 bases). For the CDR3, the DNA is TGTGCCAGCAGTTGGCACCGGACTATCACCCGCAATGAGCAGTTCTTC. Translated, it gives CASSWHRTITRNEQFF.